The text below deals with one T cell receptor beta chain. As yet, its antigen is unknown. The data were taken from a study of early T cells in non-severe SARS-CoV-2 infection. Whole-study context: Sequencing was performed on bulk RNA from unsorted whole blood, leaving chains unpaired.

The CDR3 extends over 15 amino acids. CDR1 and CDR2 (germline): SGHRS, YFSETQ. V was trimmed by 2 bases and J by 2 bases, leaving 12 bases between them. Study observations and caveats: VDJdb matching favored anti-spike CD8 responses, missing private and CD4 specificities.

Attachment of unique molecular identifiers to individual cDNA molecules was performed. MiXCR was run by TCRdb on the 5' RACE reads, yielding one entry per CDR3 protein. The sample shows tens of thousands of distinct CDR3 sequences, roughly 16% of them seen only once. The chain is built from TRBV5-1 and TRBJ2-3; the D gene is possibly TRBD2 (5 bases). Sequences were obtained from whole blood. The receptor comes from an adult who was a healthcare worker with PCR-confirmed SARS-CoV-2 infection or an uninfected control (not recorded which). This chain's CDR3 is CASSFQEGNTDTQYF. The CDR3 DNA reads TGCGCCAGCAGCTTCCAAGAGGGAAACACAGATACGCAGTATTTT. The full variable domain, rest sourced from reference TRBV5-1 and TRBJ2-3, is KAGVTQTPRYLIKTRGQQVTLSCSPISGHRSVSWYQQTPGQGLQFLFEYFSETQRNKGNFPGRFSGRQFSNSRSEMNVSTLELGDSALYLCASSFQEGNTDTQYFGPGTRLTVL.